Listed below are T cell receptor beta chains from one sample, sequenced in a study of blood T cells in healthy people across ages. MiXCR was run by TCRdb on the 5' RACE reads, yielding one entry per CDR3 protein. The data hold about a million distinct CDR3 sequences, with around 48% observed a single time. The source material was blood. The receptors were gathered from a man between 25 and 39 years old in good health. Both conserved end residues are part of each CDR3. A D gene is named only where the DNA matches it firmly. Clone size, where shown, is once, few, many, or a class for clones that have expanded.

j_call d_call clone_size v_call cdr3_nt cdr3_aa
TRBJ1-4 . few TRBV29-1 TGCGCCACCCGGGACACGCCTTATGAAAAACTGTTTTTT CATRDTPYEKLFF
TRBJ2-5 . . TRBV3-1 TGTGCCAGCAGCCAAGATCTATTGGCGGTAAGGACTTCCAAGGCAGAGACCCAGTACTTC CASSQDLLAVRTSKAETQYF
TRBJ1-4 . few TRBV15 TGTGCCACCAGCAGAGGGGACACACGGAATGAAAAACTGTTTTTT CATSRGDTRNEKLFF
TRBJ2-1 TRBD2 . TRBV5-1 TGCGCCAGCAGTACCGGGACTAGCGGGGGGCCATCCAATGAGCAGTTCTTC CASSTGTSGGPSNEQFF
TRBJ2-1 . few TRBV7-8 TGTGCCAGCAGCTTATCGGGACCCGACTACAATGAGCAGTTCTTC CASSLSGPDYNEQFF
TRBJ1-2 . few TRBV3-1 TGTGCCAGCAGCAGAGACGGGGGAGGCTACACCTTC CASSRDGGGYTF
TRBJ2-7 . . TRBV4-2 TGTGCCAGCAGCCAAGATCAGAGTCTAGCCTACGAGCAGTACTTC CASSQDQSLAYEQYF
TRBJ2-7 TRBD1 many TRBV2 TGTGCCAGCTCCGGACAGGGGGTCTACGAGCAGTACTTC CASSGQGVYEQYF
TRBJ1-2 TRBD1 few TRBV4-2 TGTGCCAGCAGCCCAGACAGGGCCCCCCTTGGCTACACCTTC CASSPDRAPLGYTF
TRBJ1-2 . . TRBV20-1 TGCAGTGCTAGGGACAGTAAATCCTATGGCTACACCTTC CSARDSKSYGYTF
TRBJ2-1 TRBD1 . TRBV29-1 TGCAGCGTAAGACAGGAGGGACAGGGCAATGAGCAGTTCTTC CSVRQEGQGNEQFF
TRBJ2-7 TRBD1 . TRBV7-9 TGTGCCAGCAGCAACCTACAGGGGCCGAGCTCCTACGAGCAGTACTTC CASSNLQGPSSYEQYF
TRBJ1-2 TRBD1 . TRBV6-2/TRBV6-3 TGTGCCAGCCGACGACCCGGGACAGGGTCATATGGCTACACCTTC CASRRPGTGSYGYTF
TRBJ2-7 . few TRBV6-5 TGTGCCAGCAGCTCCAATGAGGGGGCCTACGAGCAGTACTTC CASSSNEGAYEQYF
TRBJ1-2 . . TRBV6-1 TGTGCCAGCAGTGAATACCTGGGCGAAAACTATGGCTACACCTTC CASSEYLGENYGYTF
TRBJ1-6 . few TRBV3-1 TGTGCCAGCAGCCAAGATGGCCAGGGTGGGTCACCCCTCCACTTT CASSQDGQGGSPLHF
TRBJ2-3 . once TRBV12-3/TRBV12-4 TGTGCCAGCAGTTTTGGCAGAGTTAGCGCAGATATGCAATATTTT CASSFGRVSADMQYF
TRBJ2-7 . . TRBV12-3/TRBV12-4 . CASSVPPNYEQYF
TRBJ1-4 TRBD1 once TRBV5-1 TGCGCCAGCAGCTCAGGGGGCAGTAATGAAAAACTGTTTTTT CASSSGGSNEKLFF
TRBJ1-2 . . TRBV11-3 TGTGCCAGCAGCTTTCGGGAGTATGGCTACACCTTC CASSFREYGYTF
TRBJ1-1 . . TRBV12-3/TRBV12-4 TGTGCCAGCAACCAGGGGAAAGGTGGCACTGAAGCTTTCTTT CASNQGKGGTEAFF
TRBJ2-1 TRBD2 . TRBV6-5 TGTGCCAGCAGTTACCAGGGTAGCGGGAGTCAATACGAGCAGTTCTTC CASSYQGSGSQYEQFF
TRBJ1-2 . few TRBV20-1 TGCAGTGCAGACAGCGGGGACAACGTTTATGGCTACACCTTC CSADSGDNVYGYTF
TRBJ2-7 . . TRBV4-1 TGCGCCAGCAGCCAAGTTTCAAGCGAATTCCACGAGCAGTACTTC CASSQVSSEFHEQYF